This TCR beta chain came from a study of T cell repertoires in cytomegalovirus infection. For this clonotype: What it recognizes is unknown.

Each CDR3 protein is one row after TCRdb ran MiXCR on the reads. The data show hundreds of thousands of distinct CDR3 sequences, about 29% seen once. Germline CDR1 SGHTA, CDR2 FQGNSA. V dropped 8 bases and J dropped 1 base, with 13 bases sitting between them. This CDR3 contains 14 residues. This TCR was sampled from a human donor in good health (CMV status not recorded). Some clones in this sample may be carry-over from other donors' samples. V usage is TRBV7-2 and J usage is TRBJ2-3; D is unresolved. Material: cultured PBMCs, obtained from culture after CMV antigen stimulation. The CDR3 loop is CASAFGIGTDTQYF. DNA of the CDR3: TGTGCCAGCGCGTTTGGGATAGGCACAGATACGCAGTATTTT.